This T cell receptor (beta chain) was recovered during a study of CD8 T cells in Susac syndrome. Only a few counts were recorded for this clonotype. A quantity of about 0.5 to 1 ug RNA underwent reverse transcription using random hexamers. Each CDR3 protein gets one entry after TCRdb re-called the immunoSEQ multiplex PCR reads with MiXCR. The table records approximately 220,000 distinct CDR3 sequences, roughly 94% of them present only once. The T cells that were sequenced for TCR beta were CD8+ and CD4+ cells from blood. This CDR3 has 10 amino acids. Germline V CDR1 and CDR2: SQVTM, ANQGSEA. V lost 3 bases and J lost 5, with 4 bases in between.

This clonotype originated in a human donor with multiple sclerosis. V is TRBV29-1 and J is TRBJ1-2, with no clear D. The sequenced material came from CD4+ T cells from PBMCs. In DNA, the CDR3 is TGCAGCGTTGAGGAGTATGGCTACACCTTC. It encodes CSVEEYGYTF.